What follows are 17 T cell receptor beta chains derived from one specimen sequenced in a study of cytomegalovirus exposure and HLA in healthy donors. Primers for the PCR totalled 60 Vbeta and 13 Jbeta. The protocol was immunoSEQ multiplex PCR, while the TCRdb copy is restricted to in-frame clones and leaves out a portion. The table lists 160,000 or so clones, around 81% of them singletons. The sample consisted of PBMCs. These receptors were obtained from a woman aged 40 to 49 in good health and CMV-seronegative.

V gene TRBV6-5 combines with J gene TRBJ1-1; a possible D gene is TRBD1 (5 bases). Trimming shortened V by 2 bases and J by 0 bases, and 7 bases separated the two germline ends. This CDR3 has 14 amino acids. Germline-derived CDR1 and CDR2 are MNHEY and SVGAGI. CDR3 DNA: TGTGCCAGCAGTTACGGGGCCCTGAACACTGAAGCTTTCTTT. Its translation: CASSYGALNTEAFF.

The chain combines TRBV28 with TRBJ1-5, with TRBD1 matching 10 bases. Germline V gene lookup returns CDR1 MDHEN and CDR2 SYDVKM. The CDR3 length is 15 residues. The J segment lost 7 bases and the V segment lost 5 bases, leaving 8 bases of the junction unmatched. This CDR3 is CASSRVDRGRQPQHF. The CDR3 nucleotides are TGTGCCAGCAGTCGCGTCGACAGGGGGCGGCAGCCCCAGCATTTT. Variable domain in full (rest from reference TRBV28 and TRBJ1-5): DVKVTQSSRYLVKRTGEKVFLECVQDMDHENMFWYRQDPGLGLRLIYFSYDVKMKEKGDIPEGYSVSREKKERFSLILESASTNQTSMYLCASSRVDRGRQPQHFGDGTRLSIL.

The CDR3 sequence: CASSVLGGTEAFF. DNA for the CDR3: TGTGCCAGCAGTGTTCTAGGGGGCACTGAAGCTTTCTTT. The rearrangement joins TRBV6-1 to TRBJ1-1, with a weak D call TRBD1 (6 bases). Trimming removed 4 bases from V and 4 bases from J, with 10 bases in between. Germline V gives CDR1 MNHNS, CDR2 SASEGT. This CDR3 is built from 13 residues.

In its sample, this clone was seen a few times. This CDR3 reads CASSYSNSYEQYF. CDR3 nucleotide sequence: TGTGCCAGCAGTTACTCGAACAGCTACGAGCAGTACTTC. The rearrangement links TRBV6-5 to TRBJ2-7; D is ambiguous. V was cut by 0 bases and J by 3 bases, with 6 bases left in between. Germline CDR1 is MNHEY and CDR2 is SVGAGI. This CDR3 is built from 13 residues.

The rearrangement uses TRBV19 and TRBJ2-6; 8 bases are shared with TRBD1. CDR1 and CDR2 (germline): LNHDA, SQIVND (reference sequence). This CDR3 comprises 18 residues. The V and J ends lost 6 bases and 2 bases, in that order; junction bases with no gene match: 12. CDR3 nucleotide sequence: TGTGCCAGTAGCACCAACGGACAGGGTGCACCTGGGGCCAACGTCCTGACTTTC. Amino acids: CASSTNGQGAPGANVLTF.

The chain uses TRBV6-1 and TRBJ2-2; D is unclear. Germline V lookup: CDR1 MNHNS, CDR2 SASEGT. Trimming shortened V by 5 bases and J by 2 bases, and 3 bases separated the two germline ends. There are 12 residues in the CDR3. Here the CDR3 reads CASSHNTGELFF. DNA of the CDR3: TGTGCCAGCAGTCATAACACCGGGGAGCTGTTTTTT.

The rearrangement links TRBV25-1 to TRBJ1-1; D is ambiguous. Germline CDR1 MGHDK, CDR2 SYGVNS. V lost 3 bases and J 6 bases, leaving 17 bases between the germline ends. This CDR3 contains 15 residues. CDR3 amino acids: CASSDHTTRKAEAFF. Here the CDR3 DNA reads TGTGCCAGCAGTGACCATACGACAAGGAAGGCTGAAGCTTTCTTT.

In this sample, this clone turned up many times. CDR3 DNA sequence: TGTGCCTCATCCTCTGGGAGTCATAGCAATCAGCCCCAGCATTTT. It encodes CASSSGSHSNQPQHF. V usage is TRBV6-5 and J usage is TRBJ1-5; no clear D. Germline CDR1 reads MNHEY; CDR2 reads SVGAGI. This CDR3 region has 15 residues. V gave up 11 bases and J gave up 0 bases, with 17 bases separating them.

The chain joins TRBV6-1 to TRBJ2-7; a possible D gene is TRBD1 (6 bases). V dropped 8 bases and J dropped 4 bases, with 18 bases sitting between them. CDR3 length equals 14 residues. Germline V CDR1 and CDR2: MNHNS, SASEGT. The CDR3 sequence: CASETSDSHYEQYF. CDR3 bases: TGTGCCAGCGAGACCTCGGACAGTCATTACGAGCAGTACTTC.

This chain joins TRBV9 and TRBJ2-5; D gene unclear. The CDR3 consists of 15 residues. Germline-derived CDR1 and CDR2 are SGDLS and YYNGEE. V gave up 4 bases and J gave up 1 base, with 14 bases separating them. The CDR3 sequence is CASSPGTKAQETQYF. CDR3 DNA sequence: TGTGCCAGCAGCCCGGGTACAAAAGCCCAAGAGACCCAGTACTTC. The whole variable domain, filled in from reference TRBV9 and TRBJ2-5, reads DSGVTQTPKHLITATGQRVTLRCSPRSGDLSVYWYQQSLDQGLQFLIQYYNGEERAKGNILERFSAQQFPDLHSELNLSSLELGDSALYFCASSPGTKAQETQYFGPGTRLLVL.

This rearrangement joins TRBV30 to TRBJ1-5; 7 bases match TRBD1. Germline CDR1 and CDR2: GTSNPN and SVGIG (reference sequence). CDR3 size: 13 residues. The ends lost 3 bases at V and 5 bases at J; junction bases unmatched: 4. CDR3 protein: CAWREGADQPQHF. As DNA, the CDR3 is TGTGCCTGGAGGGAGGGGGCTGATCAGCCCCAGCATTTT.

This clone occurred a few times. This chain connects TRBV5-6 to TRBJ1-1; D gene ambiguous. Trimming took 2 bases from V and 4 from J, leaving 9 bases between them. The CDR3 runs to 13 residues. CDR1 and CDR2 (germline): SGHDT, YYEEEE. CDR3 nucleotide sequence: TGTGCCAGCAGCTTCCCAGGTCCCACTGAAGCTTTCTTT. Protein sequence: CASSFPGPTEAFF.

In its sample, this clone was seen once. The chain employs TRBV5-1 and TRBJ2-1; perhaps TRBD2 as D (6 bases). Germline CDR1 reads SGHRS; CDR2 reads YFSETQ. Between the trimmed V and J ends, which lost 3 bases and 7 bases, there was a span of 23 bases. The CDR3 runs 17 residues. The DNA of the CDR3 is TGCGCCAGCAGCTCACCGCCGCCGGGACTCGGCTTGAATGAGCAGTTCTTC. Translation gives CASSSPPPGLGLNEQFF.

The chain uses TRBV15 and TRBJ2-7; no clear D gene. Germline V lookup: CDR1 LNHNV, CDR2 YYDKDF (reference sequence). The CDR3 spans 12 residues. V lost 0 bases and J lost 7, with 7 bases in between. The CDR3 coding sequence is TGTGCCACCAGCAGAGATCGTCGGGAGCAGTACTTC. This sequence encodes CATSRDRREQYF.

CDR3 coding DNA: TGTGCCAGCAGCTTAGGAGCCCTATCCTACGAGCAGTACTTC. Translated: CASSLGALSYEQYF. The chain combines TRBV11-2 with TRBJ2-7; no reliable D call. There are 14 residues in the CDR3. CDR1 and CDR2 (germline): SGHAT, FQNNGV. Trimming cost V 1 base and J 1 base, with 8 bases left between them. The entire variable domain, with the rest obtained from reference TRBV11-2 and TRBJ2-7, is as follows: EAGVAQSPRYKIIEKRQSVAFWCNPISGHATLYWYQQILGQGPKLLIQFQNNGVVDDSQLPKDRFSAERLKGVDSTLKIQPAKLEDSAVYLCASSLGALSYEQYFGPGTRLTVT.

The gene calls are TRBV5-1 and TRBJ2-3; weak D call: TRBD2 (6 bases). The ends were cut back, 4 bases at V and 4 bases at J, with 16 bases in the middle. CDR3 length equals 15 residues. Germline CDR1 and CDR2: SGHRS and YFSETQ. CDR3 loop: CASSRSAGSADTQYF. In DNA form, the CDR3 reads TGCGCCAGCAGCCGGTCGGCCGGGAGCGCAGATACGCAGTATTTT.

The gene calls are TRBV29-1 and TRBJ2-4; TRBD1 is a possible D gene (5 bases). Per the germline V gene, CDR1 is SQVTM and CDR2 is ANQGSEA. Trimming shortened V by 0 bases and J by 0 bases, and 9 bases separated the two germline ends. The CDR3 sequence is 15 residues long. This chain's CDR3 is CSVEETELAKNIQYF. The DNA for the CDR3 is TGCAGCGTTGAAGAGACAGAATTAGCCAAAAACATTCAGTACTTC. The variable domain in full, completed from reference TRBV29-1 and TRBJ2-4, reads SAVISQKPSRDICQRGTSLTIQCQVDSQVTMMFWYRQQPGQSLTLIATANQGSEATYESGFVIDKFPISRPNLTFSTLTVSNMSPEDSSIYLCSVEETELAKNIQYFGAGTRLSVL.